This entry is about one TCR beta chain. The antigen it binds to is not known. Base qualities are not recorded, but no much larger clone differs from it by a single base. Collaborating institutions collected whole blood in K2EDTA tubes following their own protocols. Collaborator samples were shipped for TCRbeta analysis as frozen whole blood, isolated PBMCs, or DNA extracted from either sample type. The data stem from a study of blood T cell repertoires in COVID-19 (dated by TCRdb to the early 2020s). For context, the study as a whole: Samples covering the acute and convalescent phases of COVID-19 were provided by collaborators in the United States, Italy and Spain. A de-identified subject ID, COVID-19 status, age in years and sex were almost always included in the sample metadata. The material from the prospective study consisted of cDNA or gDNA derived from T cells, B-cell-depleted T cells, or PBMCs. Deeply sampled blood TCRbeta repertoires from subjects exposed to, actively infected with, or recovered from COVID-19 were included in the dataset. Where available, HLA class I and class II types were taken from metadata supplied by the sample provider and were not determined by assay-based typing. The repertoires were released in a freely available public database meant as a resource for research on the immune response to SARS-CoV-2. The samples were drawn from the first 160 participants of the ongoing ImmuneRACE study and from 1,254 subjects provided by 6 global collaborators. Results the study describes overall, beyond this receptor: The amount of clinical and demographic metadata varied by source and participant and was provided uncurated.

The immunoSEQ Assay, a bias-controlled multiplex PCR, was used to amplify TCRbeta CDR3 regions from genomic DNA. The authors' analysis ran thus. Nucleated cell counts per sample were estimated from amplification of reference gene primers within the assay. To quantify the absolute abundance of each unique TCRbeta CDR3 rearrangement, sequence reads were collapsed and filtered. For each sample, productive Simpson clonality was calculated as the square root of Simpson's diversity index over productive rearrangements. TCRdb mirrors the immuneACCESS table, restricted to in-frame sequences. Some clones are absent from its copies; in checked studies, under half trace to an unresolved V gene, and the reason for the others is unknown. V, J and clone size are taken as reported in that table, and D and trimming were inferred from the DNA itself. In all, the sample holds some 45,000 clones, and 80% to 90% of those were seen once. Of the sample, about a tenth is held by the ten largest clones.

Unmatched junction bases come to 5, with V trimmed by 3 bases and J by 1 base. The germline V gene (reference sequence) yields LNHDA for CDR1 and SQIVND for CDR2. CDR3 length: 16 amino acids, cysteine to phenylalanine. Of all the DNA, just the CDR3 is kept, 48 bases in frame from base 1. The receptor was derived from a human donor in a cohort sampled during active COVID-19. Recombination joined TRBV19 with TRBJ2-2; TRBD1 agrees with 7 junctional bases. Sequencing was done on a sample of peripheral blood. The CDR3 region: CASSIGTAMNTGELFF. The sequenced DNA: TGTGCCAGTAGTATTGGGACAGCCATGAACACCGGGGAGCTGTTTTTT.